This T cell receptor beta chain was captured in a study of blood T cell repertoires in COVID-19. Study-wide background: Specimens from acute and convalescent COVID-19 originated in the United States, Italy and Spain. T cells, B-cell-depleted T cells, or PBMCs supplied cDNA or gDNA.

Authors' methods: Cell counts per sample came from amplifying reference gene primers. TCRdb's table, derived via immunoSEQ multiplex PCR, lists solely in-frame clones and lacks some. V, J and clone size are taken as reported in that table, and D and trimming were inferred from the DNA itself. The sample lists roughly 200,000 clones; 86% were seen once. Trimming shortened V by 3 bases and J by 3 bases, and 8 bases separated the two germline ends. Per the germline V gene, CDR1 is MNHEY and CDR2 is SVGEGT. The CDR3 has 14 residues. Those enrolled in Seattle joined during active infection and were followed longitudinally afterward. This clone was counted a few times.

The clonotype was recovered from a woman aged 50 to 60 with COVID-19, enrolled during active disease. The gene calls are TRBV6-2 or TRBV6-3 and TRBJ1-4; D is undetermined. Sequencing was done on a sample of peripheral blood. In DNA, the CDR3 is TGTGCCAGCAGTTATAGCGGCGCTAATGAAAAACTGTTTTTT. It encodes CASSYSGANEKLFF.